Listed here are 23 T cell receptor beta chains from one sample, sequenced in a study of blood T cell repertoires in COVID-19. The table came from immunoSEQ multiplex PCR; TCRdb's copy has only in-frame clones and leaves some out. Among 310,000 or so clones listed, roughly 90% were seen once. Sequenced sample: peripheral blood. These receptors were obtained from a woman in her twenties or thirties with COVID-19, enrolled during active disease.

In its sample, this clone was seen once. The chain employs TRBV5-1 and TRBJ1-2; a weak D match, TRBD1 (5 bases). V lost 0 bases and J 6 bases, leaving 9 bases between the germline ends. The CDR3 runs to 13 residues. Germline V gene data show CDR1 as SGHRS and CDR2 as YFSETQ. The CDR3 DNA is TGCGCCAGCAGCTTGGAGCAGGGAAATGGCTACACCTTC. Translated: CASSLEQGNGYTF. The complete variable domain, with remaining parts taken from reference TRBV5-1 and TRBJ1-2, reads KAGVTQTPRYLIKTRGQQVTLSCSPISGHRSVSWYQQTPGQGLQFLFEYFSETQRNKGNFPGRFSGRQFSNSRSEMNVSTLELGDSALYLCASSLEQGNGYTFGSGTRLTVV.

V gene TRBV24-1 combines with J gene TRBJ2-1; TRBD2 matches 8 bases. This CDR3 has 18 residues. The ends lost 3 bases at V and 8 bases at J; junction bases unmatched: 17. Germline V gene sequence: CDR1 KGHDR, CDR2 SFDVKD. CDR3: CATSDPTELAGTIDEQFF. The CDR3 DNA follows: TGTGCCACCAGTGATCCGACCGAGTTAGCGGGAACTATCGATGAGCAGTTCTTC.

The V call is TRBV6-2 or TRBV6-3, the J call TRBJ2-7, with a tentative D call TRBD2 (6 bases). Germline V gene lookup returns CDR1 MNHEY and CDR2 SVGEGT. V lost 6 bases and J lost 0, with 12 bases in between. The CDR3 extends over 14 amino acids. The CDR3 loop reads CASSPRRDSYEQYF. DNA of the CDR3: TGTGCCAGCAGCCCACGGCGGGACTCCTACGAGCAGTACTTC.

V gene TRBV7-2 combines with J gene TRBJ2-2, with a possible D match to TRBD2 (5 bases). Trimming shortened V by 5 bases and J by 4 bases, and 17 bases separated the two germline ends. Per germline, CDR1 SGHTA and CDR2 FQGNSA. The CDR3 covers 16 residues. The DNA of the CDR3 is TGTGCCAGCAGCACCCAGCGGCCCCGAGGCACCGGGGAGCTGTTTTTT. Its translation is CASSTQRPRGTGELFF.

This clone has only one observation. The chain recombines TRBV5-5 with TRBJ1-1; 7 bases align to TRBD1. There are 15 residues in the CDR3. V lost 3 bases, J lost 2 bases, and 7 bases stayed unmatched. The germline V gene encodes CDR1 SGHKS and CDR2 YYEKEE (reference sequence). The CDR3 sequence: CASSWRRDSNTEAFF. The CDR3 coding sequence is TGTGCCAGCAGCTGGCGACGGGACAGTAACACTGAAGCTTTCTTT.

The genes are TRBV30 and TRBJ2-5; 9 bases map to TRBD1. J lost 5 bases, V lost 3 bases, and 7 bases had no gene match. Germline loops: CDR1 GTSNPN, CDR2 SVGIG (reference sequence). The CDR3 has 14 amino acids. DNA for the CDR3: TGTGCCTGGAGCACGACAGGGGGAGAGGAGACCCAGTACTTC. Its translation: CAWSTTGGEETQYF. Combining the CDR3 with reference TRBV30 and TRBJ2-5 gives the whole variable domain SQTIHQWPATLVQPVGSPLSLECTVEGTSNPNLYWYRQAAGRGLQLLFYSVGIGQISSEVPQNLSASRPQDRQFILSSKKLLLSDSGFYLCAWSTTGGEETQYFGPGTRLLVL.

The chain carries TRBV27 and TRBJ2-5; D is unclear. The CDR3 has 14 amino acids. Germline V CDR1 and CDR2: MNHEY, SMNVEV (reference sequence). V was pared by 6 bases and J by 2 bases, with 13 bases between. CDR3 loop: CASRPLQWQETQYF. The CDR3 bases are TGTGCCAGCAGGCCGCTACAGTGGCAAGAGACCCAGTACTTC.

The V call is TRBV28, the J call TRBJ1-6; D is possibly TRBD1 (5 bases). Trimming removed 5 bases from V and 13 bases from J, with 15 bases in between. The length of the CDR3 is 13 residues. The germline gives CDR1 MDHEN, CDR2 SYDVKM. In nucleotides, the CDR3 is TGTGCCAGCAGTCCCCAAATTCAGGGTCCCCTCCACTTT. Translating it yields CASSPQIQGPLHF.

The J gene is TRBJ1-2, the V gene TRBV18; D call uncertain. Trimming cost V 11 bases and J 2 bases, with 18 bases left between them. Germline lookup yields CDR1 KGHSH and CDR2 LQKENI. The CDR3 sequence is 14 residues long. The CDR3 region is CAFSSSQPNYGYTF. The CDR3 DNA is TGTGCCTTCAGCTCGTCACAGCCCAACTATGGCTACACCTTC.

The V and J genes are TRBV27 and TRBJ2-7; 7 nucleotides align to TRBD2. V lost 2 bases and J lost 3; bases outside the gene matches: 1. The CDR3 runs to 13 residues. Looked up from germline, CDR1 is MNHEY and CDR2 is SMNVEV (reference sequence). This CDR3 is CASSLGGSYEQYF. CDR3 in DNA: TGTGCCAGCAGTTTAGGCGGGAGCTACGAGCAGTACTTC.

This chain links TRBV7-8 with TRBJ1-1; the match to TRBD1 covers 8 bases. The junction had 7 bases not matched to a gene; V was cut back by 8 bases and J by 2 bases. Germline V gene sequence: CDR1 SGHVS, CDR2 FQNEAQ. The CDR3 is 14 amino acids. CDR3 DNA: TGTGCCAGCCTTTCCAGGGGGCATAACACTGAAGCTTTCTTT. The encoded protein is CASLSRGHNTEAFF. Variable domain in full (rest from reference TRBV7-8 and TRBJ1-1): GAGVSQSPRYKVAKRGQDVALRCDPISGHVSLFWYQQALGQGPEFLTYFQNEAQLDKSGLPSDRFFAERPEGSVSTLKIQRTQQEDSAVYLCASLSRGHNTEAFFGQGTRLTVV.

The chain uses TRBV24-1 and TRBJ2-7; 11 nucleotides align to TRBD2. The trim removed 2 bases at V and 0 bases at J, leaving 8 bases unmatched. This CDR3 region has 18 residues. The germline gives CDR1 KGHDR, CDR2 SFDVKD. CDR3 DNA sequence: TGTGCCACCAGTGATTCCGGGACTAGCGGACTCCACTCCTACGAGCAGTACTTC. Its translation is CATSDSGTSGLHSYEQYF.

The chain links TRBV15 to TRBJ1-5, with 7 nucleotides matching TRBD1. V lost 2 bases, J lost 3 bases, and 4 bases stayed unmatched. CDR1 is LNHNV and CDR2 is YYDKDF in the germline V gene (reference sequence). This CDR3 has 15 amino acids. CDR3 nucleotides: TGTGCCACCAGCAGACGCGGGACAGCCAATCAGCCCCAGCATTTT. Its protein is CATSRRGTANQPQHF.

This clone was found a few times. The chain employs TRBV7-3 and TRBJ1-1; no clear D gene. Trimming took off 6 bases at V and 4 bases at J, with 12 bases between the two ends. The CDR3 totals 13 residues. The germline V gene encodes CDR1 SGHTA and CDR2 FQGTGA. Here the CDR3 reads CASSSQVGTEAFF. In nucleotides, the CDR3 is TGTGCCAGCAGTTCCCAGGTGGGCACTGAAGCTTTCTTT.

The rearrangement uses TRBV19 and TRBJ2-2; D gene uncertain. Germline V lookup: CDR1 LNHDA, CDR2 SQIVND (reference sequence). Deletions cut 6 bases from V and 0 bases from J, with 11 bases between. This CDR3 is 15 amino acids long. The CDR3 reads CASSDLLTNTGELFF. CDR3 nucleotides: TGTGCCAGTAGCGACCTACTAACGAACACCGGGGAGCTGTTTTTT.

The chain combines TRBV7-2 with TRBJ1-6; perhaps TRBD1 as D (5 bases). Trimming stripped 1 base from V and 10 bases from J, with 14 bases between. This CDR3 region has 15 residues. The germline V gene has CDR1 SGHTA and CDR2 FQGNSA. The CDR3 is CASSLVLRRDSPLHF. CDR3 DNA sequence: TGTGCCAGCAGCTTAGTATTGAGGAGGGACTCACCCCTCCACTTT.

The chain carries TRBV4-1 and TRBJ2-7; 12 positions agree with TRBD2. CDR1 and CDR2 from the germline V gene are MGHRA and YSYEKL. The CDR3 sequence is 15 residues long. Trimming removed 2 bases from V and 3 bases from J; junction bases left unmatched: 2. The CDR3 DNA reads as TGCGCCAGCAGCCAAAAGGGACTAGCGGGCTACGAGCAGTACTTC. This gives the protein CASSQKGLAGYEQYF.

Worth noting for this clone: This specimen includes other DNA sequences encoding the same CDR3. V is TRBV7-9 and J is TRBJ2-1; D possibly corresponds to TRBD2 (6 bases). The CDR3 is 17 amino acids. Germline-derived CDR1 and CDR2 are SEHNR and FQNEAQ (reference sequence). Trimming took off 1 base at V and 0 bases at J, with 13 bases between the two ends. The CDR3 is CASSLGGLASSYNEQFF. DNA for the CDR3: TGTGCCAGCAGCTTAGGAGGGCTAGCGAGCTCCTACAATGAGCAGTTCTTC.

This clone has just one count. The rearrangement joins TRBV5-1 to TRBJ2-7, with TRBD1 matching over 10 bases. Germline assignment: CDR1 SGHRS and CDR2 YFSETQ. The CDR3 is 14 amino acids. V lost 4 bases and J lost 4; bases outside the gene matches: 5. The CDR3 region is CASSTGTGAYEQYF. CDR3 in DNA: TGCGCCAGCAGCACAGGGACAGGGGCATACGAGCAGTACTTC.

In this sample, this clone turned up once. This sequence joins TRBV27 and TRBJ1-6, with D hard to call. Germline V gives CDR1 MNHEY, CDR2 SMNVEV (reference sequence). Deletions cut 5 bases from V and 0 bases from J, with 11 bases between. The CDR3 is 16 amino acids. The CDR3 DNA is TGTGCCAGCAGTCGGGATCGAAGCTCCTATAATTCACCCCTCCACTTT. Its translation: CASSRDRSSYNSPLHF.

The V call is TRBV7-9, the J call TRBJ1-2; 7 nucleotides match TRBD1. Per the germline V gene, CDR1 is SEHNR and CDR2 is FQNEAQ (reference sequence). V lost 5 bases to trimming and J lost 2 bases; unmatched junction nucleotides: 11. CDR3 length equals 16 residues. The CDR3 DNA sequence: TGTGCCAGCAGCGGACTGGCAGGACAGGCGAACTATGGCTACACCTTC. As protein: CASSGLAGQANYGYTF. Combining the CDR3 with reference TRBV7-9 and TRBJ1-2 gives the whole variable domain DTGVSQNPRHKITKRGQNVTFRCDPISEHNRLYWYRQTLGQGPEFLTYFQNEAQLEKSRLLSDRFSAERPKGSFSTLEIQRTEQGDSAMYLCASSGLAGQANYGYTFGSGTRLTVV.

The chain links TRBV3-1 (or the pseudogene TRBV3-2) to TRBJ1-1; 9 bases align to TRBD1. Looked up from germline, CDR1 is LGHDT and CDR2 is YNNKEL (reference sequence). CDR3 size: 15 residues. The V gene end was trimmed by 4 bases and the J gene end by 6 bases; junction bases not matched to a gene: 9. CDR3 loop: CASSPPGQGAPEAFF. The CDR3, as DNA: TGTGCCAGCAGCCCTCCGGGACAGGGAGCCCCTGAAGCTTTCTTT.

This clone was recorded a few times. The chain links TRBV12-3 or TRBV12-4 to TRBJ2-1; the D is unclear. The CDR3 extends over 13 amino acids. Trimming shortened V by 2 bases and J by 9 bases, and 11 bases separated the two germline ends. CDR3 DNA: TGTGCCAGCAGTTTAACCGCTCGGAGTGAGCAGTTCTTC. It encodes CASSLTARSEQFF.